This T cell receptor (beta chain) was sequenced for a study of patients and donors after allogeneic stem cell transplantation. Using its own MiXCR run on the RT-PCR reads, TCRdb lists one record per CDR3 protein. The table records hundreds of distinct CDR3 sequences, about 1.2% of them present only once. The V end was cut by 5 bases, the J end by 2 bases, with 13 bases between. The germline V gene has CDR1 MNHNS and CDR2 SASEGT. The CDR3 sequence is 14 residues long. Within the sample, this clonotype is medium-sized. The rearrangement uses TRBV6-1 and TRBJ2-7; D tentatively fits TRBD1 or TRBD2 (5 bases each). The sequenced sample consisted of blood, either unsorted or a sorted T cell fraction (not recorded which). This TCR was recovered from a human donor who was either an allogeneic HSCT recipient or a stem cell or donor lymphocyte infusion donor (not recorded which). It is not recorded whose cells these are; they may come from a transplant donor. For the CDR3, the DNA is TGTGCCAGCAGTCCAACCGAGGGGACCTACGAGCAGTACTTC. Protein: CASSPTEGTYEQYF.